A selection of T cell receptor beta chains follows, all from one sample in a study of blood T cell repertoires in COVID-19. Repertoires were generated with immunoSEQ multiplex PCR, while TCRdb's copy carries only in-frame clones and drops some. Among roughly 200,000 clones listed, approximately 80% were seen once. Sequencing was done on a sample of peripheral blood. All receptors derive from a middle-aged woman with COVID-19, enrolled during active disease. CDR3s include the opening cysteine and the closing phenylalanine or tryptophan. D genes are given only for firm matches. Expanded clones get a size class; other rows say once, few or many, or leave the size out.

CDR3: CASSFPSRAGAVADTQYF; DNA: TGTGCCAGCAGCTTCCCGTCACGAGCGGGAGCGGTTGCAGATACGCAGTATTTT; D: TRBD2; V: TRBV11-2; J: TRBJ2-3; size: .
CDR3: CSVPGQGLNGELFF; DNA: TGCAGCGTTCCGGGACAGGGCCTGAACGGGGAGCTGTTTTTT; D: TRBD1; V: TRBV29-1; J: TRBJ2-2; size: .
CDR3: CASSPQALLVSYTF; DNA: TGTGCCAGCAGCCCCCAAGCCCTCCTGGTCAGCTACACCTTC; D: .; V: TRBV7-8; J: TRBJ1-2; size: .
CDR3: CASSGQGGHGYTF; DNA: TGTGCCAGCAGTGGACAGGGGGGGCATGGCTACACCTTC; D: TRBD1; V: TRBV25-1; J: TRBJ1-2; size: .
CDR3: CASSPEGPLQETQYF; DNA: TGCGCCAGCAGCCCGGAGGGACCCCTACAAGAGACCCAGTACTTC; D: .; V: TRBV5-1; J: TRBJ2-5; size: once
CDR3: CASSEAGGTGETQYF; DNA: TGTGCCAGCAGTGAAGCTGGGGGGACGGGTGAGACCCAGTACTTC; D: .; V: TRBV6-1; J: TRBJ2-5; size: .
CDR3: CATSDFRQGYNQPQHF; DNA: TGTGCCACCAGTGATTTCAGGCAGGGTTACAATCAGCCCCAGCATTTT; D: .; V: TRBV24-1; J: TRBJ1-5; size: .
CDR3: CASSQERSSPQPQHF; DNA: TGCGCCAGCAGCCAAGAGCGGAGCTCTCCTCAGCCCCAGCATTTT; D: .; V: TRBV4-1; J: TRBJ1-5; size: .
CDR3: CASSPTDRYTEAFF; DNA: TGCGCCAGCAGCCCCACGGACAGGTACACTGAAGCTTTCTTT; D: TRBD1; V: TRBV4-1; J: TRBJ1-1; size: once
CDR3: CASSSGSGNEQFF; DNA: TGCGCCAGCAGCAGCGGGAGTGGCAATGAGCAGTTCTTC; D: TRBD2; V: TRBV10-1; J: TRBJ2-1; size: .
CDR3: CASSLPSDRSSNYGYTF; DNA: TGTGCCAGCAGCTTACCGAGCGACAGATCATCTAACTATGGCTACACCTTC; D: .; V: TRBV13; J: TRBJ1-2; size: .
CDR3: CASSQPGQPTDRNTIYF; DNA: TGTGCCAGTAGTCAACCGGGACAACCGACAGACCGAAACACCATATATTTT; D: .; V: TRBV19; J: TRBJ1-3; size: .
CDR3: CASSPAGQGLSGNTIYF; DNA: TGTGCCAGCAGCCCGGCGGGACAGGGTCTTAGTGGAAACACCATATATTTT; D: TRBD1; V: TRBV5-5; J: TRBJ1-3; size: .
CDR3: CASSDGAGYTF; DNA: TGTGCCAGCAGTGACGGGGCAGGCTACACCTTC; D: .; V: TRBV6-4; J: TRBJ1-2; size: few
CDR3: CASSIRTSGLEAFF; DNA: TGTGCCAGTAGTATAAGGACGAGCGGACTTGAAGCTTTCTTT; D: .; V: TRBV19; J: TRBJ1-1; size: .
CDR3: CASSLAGQGGNQPQHF; DNA: TGTGCCAGCAGCTTGGCGGGACAGGGAGGCAATCAGCCCCAGCATTTT; D: TRBD1; V: TRBV5-4; J: TRBJ1-5; size: .
CDR3: CASSVGNSLNTEAFF; DNA: TGTGCCAGCAGCGTAGGGAACAGCCTGAACACTGAAGCTTTCTTT; D: .; V: TRBV9; J: TRBJ1-1; size: .
CDR3: CASSLEGPAATNEKLFF; DNA: TGTGCCAGCAGCTTGGAGGGGCCGGCAGCAACTAATGAAAAACTGTTTTTT; D: .; V: TRBV5-5; J: TRBJ1-4; size: .
CDR3: CASSLTVTYEQYF; DNA: TGCGCCAGCAGCTTGACAGTTACCTACGAGCAGTACTTC; D: .; V: TRBV5-1; J: TRBJ2-7; size: .
CDR3: CASSLELAGTDTQYF; DNA: TGCGCCAGCAGCTTGGAGCTAGCGGGCACAGATACGCAGTATTTT; D: TRBD2; V: TRBV5-1; J: TRBJ2-3; size: .
CDR3: CASSRRRGNTEAFF; DNA: TGTGCCAGCAGCCGCCGCAGGGGTAACACTGAAGCTTTCTTT; D: .; V: TRBV9; J: TRBJ1-1; size: .
CDR3: CASSLGGGYNEQFF; DNA: TGTGCCAGCAGCTTGGGCGGGGGTTACAATGAGCAGTTCTTC; D: TRBD2; V: TRBV5-5; J: TRBJ2-1; size: .
CDR3: CASSGGNQPQHF; DNA: TGTGCCAGCAGCGGGGGGAATCAGCCCCAGCATTTT; D: .; V: TRBV11-2; J: TRBJ1-5; size: .
CDR3: CASSRVRAQKTQSYNEQFF; DNA: TGTGCCAGCAGCCGGGTGAGGGCCCAGAAAACCCAATCCTACAATGAGCAGTTCTTC; D: .; V: TRBV4-2; J: TRBJ2-1; size: .
CDR3: CASSLIPTGGHEQYF; DNA: TGCGCCAGCAGCTTAATACCCACCGGGGGGCACGAGCAGTACTTC; D: .; V: TRBV5-1; J: TRBJ2-7; size: .
CDR3: CASSLRDSYEQYF; DNA: TGTGCCAGCAGCTTGCGTGACAGCTACGAGCAGTACTTC; D: .; V: TRBV7-8; J: TRBJ2-7; size: .
CDR3: CASRPASGYNEKLFF; DNA: TGTGCCAGCAGACCTGCCTCAGGGTATAATGAAAAACTGTTTTTT; D: .; V: TRBV28; J: TRBJ1-4; size: .
CDR3: CASSRGTGEETQYF; DNA: TGCGCCAGCAGCCGGGGGACAGGAGAAGAGACCCAGTACTTC; D: TRBD1; V: TRBV5-1; J: TRBJ2-5; size: .
CDR3: CASSSLGVRGQYF; DNA: TGTGCCAGCAGCTCGCTCGGGGTCCGGGGGCAGTATTTT; D: .; V: TRBV11-2; J: TRBJ2-3; size: .
CDR3: CASSLLGDMTEKLFF; DNA: TGCGCCAGCAGCTTACTGGGGGACATGACTGAAAAACTGTTTTTT; D: .; V: TRBV5-1; J: TRBJ1-4; size: .
CDR3: CASSFRGSPLHF; DNA: TGTGCCAGCAGTTTCAGGGGTTCACCCCTCCACTTT; D: .; V: TRBV28; J: TRBJ1-6; size: .
CDR3: CASRAGSGGYNEQFF; DNA: TGTGCCAGCAGAGCGGGTAGCGGGGGATACAATGAGCAGTTCTTC; D: TRBD2; V: TRBV6-4; J: TRBJ2-1; size: .
CDR3: CASRGRGDNEQFF; DNA: TGCGCCTCAAGGGGGCGAGGGGACAATGAGCAGTTCTTC; D: TRBD1; V: TRBV5-1; J: TRBJ2-1; size: few
CDR3: CASSSVGGYEQYF; DNA: TGTGCCAGCAGTTCAGTAGGAGGCTACGAGCAGTACTTC; D: .; V: TRBV6-5; J: TRBJ2-7; size: .
CDR3: CASSHGPTGGELFF; DNA: TGTGCCAGCAGCCATGGGCCGACCGGCGGGGAGCTGTTTTTT; D: .; V: TRBV11-2; J: TRBJ2-2; size: .
CDR3: CASSNPGGPVQETQYF; DNA: TGTGCCAGTAGTAACCCGGGGGGGCCAGTACAAGAGACCCAGTACTTC; D: TRBD2; V: TRBV19; J: TRBJ2-5; size: .
CDR3: CASSVDRAEAFF; DNA: TGTGCCAGCTCCGTGGACAGGGCAGAAGCTTTCTTT; D: TRBD1; V: TRBV18; J: TRBJ1-1; size: .
CDR3: CATSAVSFYGYTF; DNA: TGTGCCACCAGCGCTGTCAGTTTCTATGGCTACACCTTC; D: .; V: TRBV15; J: TRBJ1-2; size: .
CDR3: CASTGGTEAFF; DNA: TGTGCCAGCACGGGGGGGACTGAAGCTTTCTTT; D: .; V: TRBV6-5; J: TRBJ1-1; size: .
CDR3: CATSDLGTSGRNEQFF; DNA: TGTGCCACCAGTGATTTGGGGACTAGCGGGAGGAATGAGCAGTTCTTC; D: TRBD2; V: TRBV24-1; J: TRBJ2-1; size: .
CDR3: CAISGAGADTQYF; DNA: TGTGCCATCAGTGGGGCAGGGGCAGATACGCAGTATTTT; D: .; V: TRBV10-3; J: TRBJ2-3; size: .
CDR3: CASSLDPARDRGEQFF; DNA: TGTGCCAGCAGCTTGGATCCGGCTAGAGATAGGGGGGAGCAGTTCTTC; D: .; V: TRBV5-4; J: TRBJ2-1; size: .
CDR3: CASSASGVSRRRETQYF; DNA: TGCGCCAGCAGCGCATCCGGAGTGTCAAGACGAAGGGAGACCCAGTACTTC; D: .; V: TRBV5-1; J: TRBJ2-5; size: .
CDR3: CASSLGGGQGSGAFF; DNA: TGTGCCAGCAGCTTAGGGGGGGGACAGGGAAGTGGAGCTTTCTTT; D: TRBD1; V: TRBV11-2; J: TRBJ1-1; size: .
CDR3: CASSWEQASSYEQYF; DNA: TGTGCCAGCAGTTGGGAGCAGGCCTCTTCCTACGAGCAGTACTTC; D: .; V: TRBV6-1; J: TRBJ2-7; size: .
CDR3: CASSPGTPIPPSTDTQYF; DNA: TGTGCCAGCAGCCCTGGGACACCAATTCCCCCTAGCACAGATACGCAGTATTTT; D: .; V: TRBV5-6; J: TRBJ2-3; size: .
CDR3: CASSQLAGVYNEQFF; DNA: TGTGCCAGCAGCCAACTAGCGGGGGTTTACAATGAGCAGTTCTTC; D: TRBD2; V: TRBV7-9; J: TRBJ2-1; size: few
CDR3: CASSLRRQGAGGNTIYF; DNA: TGTGCCAGCAGCTTAAGGAGACAGGGGGCTGGTGGAAACACCATATATTTT; D: TRBD1; V: TRBV7-3; J: TRBJ1-3; size: .
CDR3: CASSEDNNSPLHF; DNA: TGTGCCAGCAGTGAGGACAATAATTCACCCCTCCACTTT; D: .; V: TRBV6-4; J: TRBJ1-6; size: .
CDR3: CASSPGQGFYEQYF; DNA: TGTGCCAGCAGCCCTGGACAGGGTTTCTACGAGCAGTACTTC; D: TRBD1; V: TRBV5-4; J: TRBJ2-7; size: .
CDR3: CASSLGGQALATNEKLFF; DNA: TGTGCCAGCAGCCTTGGGGGACAGGCCCTAGCAACTAATGAAAAACTGTTTTTT; D: TRBD1; V: TRBV7-9; J: TRBJ1-4; size: .
CDR3: CASSLGRGLNQPQHF; DNA: TGTGCCAGCAGTTTAGGCAGGGGGCTCAATCAGCCCCAGCATTTT; D: TRBD1; V: TRBV27; J: TRBJ1-5; size: .
CDR3: CASSLKRGDRSYEQYF; DNA: TGTGCCAGCAGCCTTAAAAGGGGCGACAGATCCTACGAGCAGTACTTC; D: .; V: TRBV21-1; J: TRBJ2-7; size: once
CDR3: CASSLFRDRAAYEQYF; DNA: TGTGCCAGCAGTTTGTTCCGGGACAGGGCTGCCTACGAGCAGTACTTC; D: TRBD1; V: TRBV6-5; J: TRBJ2-7; size: .
CDR3: CSASRGSGNTIYF; DNA: TGCAGTGCTAGTAGGGGCTCTGGAAACACCATATATTTT; D: .; V: TRBV20-1; J: TRBJ1-3; size: .